A single sample is the source of the 32 T cell receptor beta chains below, sequenced in a study of blood T cell repertoires in COVID-19. This table comes from immunoSEQ multiplex PCR, and its TCRdb copy is limited to in-frame clones, with some not included. The sample consists of 130,000 or so clones, around 89% of them appearing once. Sequenced material: peripheral blood. Receptors originate from a human donor in a cohort sampled during active COVID-19.

The chain joins TRBV3-1 (or the pseudogene TRBV3-2) to TRBJ2-5, with 9 bases that match TRBD2. The CDR3 spans 16 residues. The junction had 7 bases not matched to a gene; V was cut back by 4 bases and J by 1 base. Germline loops: CDR1 LGHDT, CDR2 YNNKEL (reference sequence). In nucleotides, the CDR3 is TGTGCCAGCAGCCTCCTGAGCGGGGGGATCCAAGAGACCCAGTACTTC. Translated: CASSLLSGGIQETQYF.

The rearrangement links TRBV9 to TRBJ2-3, with a weak D call TRBD2 (5 bases). Deletions cut 4 bases from V and 0 bases from J, with 9 bases between. Germline CDR1 reads SGDLS; CDR2 reads YYNGEE. The CDR3 is made up of 14 amino acids. The CDR3 DNA reads TGTGCCAGCAGCACCGGGAAAAGCACAGATACGCAGTATTTT. It specifies CASSTGKSTDTQYF.

The chain carries TRBV11-2 and TRBJ1-5, with D possibly being TRBD1 (5 bases). Trimming pared 1 base from V and 4 bases from J, leaving 11 bases between. CDR1 and CDR2 (germline): SGHAT, FQNNGV. The CDR3 runs 15 residues. The CDR3 nucleotides are TGTGCCAGCAGCTTAGGACAGTTTGGAAATCAGCCCCAGCATTTT. Translating gives CASSLGQFGNQPQHF.

This chain connects TRBV19 to TRBJ1-5; perhaps TRBD1 as D (6 bases). Trimming stripped 10 bases from V and 6 bases from J, with 16 bases between. The CDR3 has 13 residues. CDR1 and CDR2 from the germline V gene are LNHDA and SQIVND (reference sequence). In DNA, the CDR3 is TGTGCCACCAGCCCGGGGGGCGGTCAGCCCCAGCATTTT. Translating it yields CATSPGGGQPQHF.

The V call is TRBV7-6, the J call TRBJ2-3; 7 positions match TRBD2. The junction had 6 bases not matched to a gene; V was cut back by 1 base and J by 2 bases. In germline, CDR1 is SGHVS, CDR2 FNYEAQ. This CDR3 has 16 residues. The CDR3 DNA follows: TGTGCCAGCAGCTTAGTCAGCGGGGCAACCACAGATACGCAGTATTTT. Translating gives CASSLVSGATTDTQYF.

This chain joins TRBV5-5 and TRBJ2-2; D gene unclear. Trimming cost V 0 bases and J 2 bases, with 11 bases left between them. The CDR3 spans 16 residues. Germline V gene sequence: CDR1 SGHKS, CDR2 YYEKEE (reference sequence). CDR3 in amino acids: CASSLAPTPNTGELFF. CDR3 in DNA: TGTGCCAGCAGCTTGGCGCCGACACCCAACACCGGGGAGCTGTTTTTT.

The chain links TRBV9 to TRBJ2-1, with 10 bases lining up with TRBD2. The CDR3 runs 14 residues. With 3 bases clipped from V and 7 bases from J, the junction kept 4 bases outside the gene matches. Germline CDR1 is SGDLS and CDR2 is YYNGEE. CDR3 DNA: TGTGCCAGCAGCGAGGGGACTAGCGTTAATGAGCAGTTCTTC. Encoded protein: CASSEGTSVNEQFF.

The sample holds a few counts of this clone. The V gene is TRBV4-2, the J gene TRBJ2-7, with 12 bases fitting TRBD2. Trimming cost V 0 bases and J 5 bases; bases outside gene matches: 2. CDR1 and CDR2 from the germline V gene are LGHNA and YNFKEQ. The CDR3 covers 15 residues. CDR3 bases: TGTGCCAGCAGCCAAGAAGGACTAGCGGGGCACGAGCAGTACTTC. Residues: CASSQEGLAGHEQYF.

The chain joins TRBV7-9 to TRBJ2-3, with 7 bases aligning to TRBD2. The V gene end was trimmed by 4 bases and the J gene end by 10 bases; junction bases not matched to a gene: 11. The CDR3 runs 14 residues. Germline V gene lookup returns CDR1 SEHNR and CDR2 FQNEAQ (reference sequence). The CDR3 loop is CASSSSGGRSAQYF. Here the CDR3 DNA reads TGTGCCAGCAGCTCTAGCGGAGGGAGATCCGCGCAGTATTTT. The full variable domain, completed using reference TRBV7-9 and TRBJ2-3, is DTGVSQNPRHKITKRGQNVTFRCDPISEHNRLYWYRQTLGQGPEFLTYFQNEAQLEKSRLLSDRFSAERPKGSFSTLEIQRTEQGDSAMYLCASSSSGGRSAQYFGPGTRLTVL.

The chain employs TRBV28 and TRBJ2-1, with TRBD2 matching 11 bases. Trimming cost V 3 bases and J 6 bases; bases outside gene matches: 10. Germline CDR1 is MDHEN and CDR2 is SYDVKM. The CDR3 spans 17 residues. CDR3 residues: CASSFSTGLAAGNEQFF. CDR3 DNA sequence: TGTGCCAGCAGTTTTTCTACGGGACTAGCGGCAGGCAATGAGCAGTTCTTC.

CDR3 residues: CATSTDRRISNQPQHF. The CDR3 DNA reads TGTGCCACCAGCACAGACAGGAGGATTAGCAATCAGCCCCAGCATTTT. The chain is built from TRBV15 and TRBJ1-5, with D possibly TRBD1 on 6 matching bases. This CDR3 is 16 amino acids long. Trimming removed 4 bases from V and 0 bases from J, with 13 bases in between. Per germline, CDR1 LNHNV and CDR2 YYDKDF (reference sequence).

This clone has more than one count but fewer than ten. One end of the junction does not line up with germline, which may come from a read error. The chain joins TRBV7-7 to TRBJ2-2, with TRBD2 matching 10 bases. CDR1 is SSHAT, CDR2 FNYEAQ, per germline (reference sequence). The CDR3 totals 16 residues. CDR3 loop: CASSQTGTSVAGELFF. CDR3 DNA: TGTGCTAGCAGCCAAACCGGGACTAGCGTGGCCGGGGAGCTGTTTTTT.

V is TRBV5-1 and J is TRBJ2-3, with TRBD1 matching 7 bases. V shed 0 bases, J shed 4 bases, and the junction held 2 bases outside the gene matches. CDR1 is SGHRS, CDR2 YFSETQ, per germline. There are 14 residues in the CDR3. The CDR3 bases are TGCGCCAGCAGCTTGGCTCAGGGGGCAGATACGCAGTATTTT. Residues: CASSLAQGADTQYF.

V and J are TRBV27 and TRBJ2-7, with a tentative D call TRBD1 (5 bases). The germline CDR1 and CDR2 sequences are MNHEY and SMNVEV (reference sequence). The CDR3 loop spans 13 amino acids. Trimming cost V 7 bases and J 3 bases, with 13 bases left between them. The CDR3 nucleotides read TGTGCCAGCACCATACTCAGGGTCTACGAGCAGTACTTC. Encoded protein: CASTILRVYEQYF.

This rearrangement joins TRBV28 to TRBJ1-2; no firm D call. The CDR3 contains 13 residues. The germline V gene has CDR1 MDHEN and CDR2 SYDVKM. Trimming removed 10 bases from V and 8 bases from J, with 20 bases in between. The CDR3 protein is CATLGRASGGYTF. The CDR3, as DNA: TGTGCCACCCTTGGTCGGGCCTCGGGGGGCTACACCTTC.

The V call is TRBV5-4, the J call TRBJ2-5; 15 bases fit TRBD2. Germline-derived CDR1 and CDR2 are SGHNT and YYREEE (reference sequence). V gave up 3 bases and J gave up 7 bases; unmatched junction bases: 10. CDR3 size: 17 residues. CDR3 in amino acids: CASSYSPGLAGGGTQYF. DNA of the CDR3: TGTGCCAGCAGCTACTCTCCGGGACTAGCGGGGGGTGGGACCCAGTACTTC.

The rearrangement uses TRBV12-3 or TRBV12-4 and TRBJ1-2, with a tentative D call TRBD1 (5 bases). The CDR3 is made up of 13 amino acids. Trimming took 3 bases from V and 0 from J, leaving 5 bases between them. The CDR3 DNA reads TGTGCCAGCAGTTTGACAGCTAACTATGGCTACACCTTC. Translating gives CASSLTANYGYTF.

The count of this clone is one. The V and J genes are TRBV4-1 and TRBJ1-4; D call uncertain. V lost 0 bases and J lost 8, with 13 bases in between. CDR1 and CDR2 from the germline V gene are MGHRA and YSYEKL. This CDR3 region has 15 residues. CDR3 amino acids: CASSQDWRPGEKLFF. CDR3 nucleotide sequence: TGCGCCAGCAGCCAAGACTGGCGGCCCGGAGAAAAACTGTTTTTT.

The chain links TRBV5-6 to TRBJ1-2; TRBD1 aligns across 9 bases. The junction had 6 bases not matched to a gene; V was cut back by 0 bases and J by 6 bases. The CDR3 sequence is 15 residues long. Looked up from germline, CDR1 is SGHDT and CDR2 is YYEEEE. CDR3 in amino acids: CASSLVGQGRDGYTF. Here the CDR3 DNA reads TGTGCCAGCAGCTTGGTAGGACAGGGGAGGGATGGCTACACCTTC.

The chain has TRBV6-4 and TRBJ2-1, with 9 bases that match TRBD2. The CDR3 sequence is 18 residues long. In germline, CDR1 is MRHNA, CDR2 SNTAGT. After removal of 7 bases from V and 0 bases from J, the junction contained 13 bases not matched to a gene. CDR3 DNA: TGTGCCAGCAAAATCGTAAGCGGGGGGCCCCCCTCCTACAATGAGCAGTTCTTC. It yields the protein CASKIVSGGPPSYNEQFF.

In nucleotides, the CDR3 is TGTGCCATCAGTGAGCCCGTCAGGGAGGGGAACACTGAAGCTTTCTTT. Protein sequence: CAISEPVREGNTEAFF. The J gene is TRBJ1-1, the V gene TRBV10-3; D is possibly TRBD1 (5 bases). V lost 2 bases and J lost 1, with 14 bases in between. Germline CDR1 and CDR2: ENHRY and SYGVKD. This CDR3 comprises 16 residues.

This chain uses TRBV6-5 with TRBJ1-1; TRBD1 is a possible D gene (5 bases). The CDR3 has 14 amino acids. Deletions cut 7 bases from V and 4 bases from J, with 16 bases between. Germline CDR1 and CDR2: MNHEY and SVGAGI. The CDR3 DNA follows: TGTGCCAGCAATCCATGGGGGGAGATCACTGAAGCTTTCTTT. Amino acid sequence: CASNPWGEITEAFF.

As to this clone: Different DNA sequences within this sample yield the same CDR3. The rearrangement uses TRBV4-1 and TRBJ2-3; the match to TRBD2 covers 9 bases. Germline V gives CDR1 MGHRA, CDR2 YSYEKL. The V and J ends lost 0 bases and 2 bases, in that order; junction bases with no gene match: 6. The CDR3 loop spans 17 amino acids. CDR3 amino acids: CASSQDSGRPYTDTQYF. The DNA for the CDR3 is TGCGCCAGCAGCCAAGATAGCGGGAGACCATACACAGATACGCAGTATTTT.

CDR3 amino acids: CASSQSAQETQYF. The DNA for the CDR3 is TGTGCCAGCAGTCAGAGCGCCCAAGAGACCCAGTACTTC. This chain connects TRBV6-5 to TRBJ2-5; D ambiguous. The length of the CDR3 is 13 residues. Trimming pared 5 bases from V and 1 base from J, leaving 8 bases between. In germline, CDR1 is MNHEY, CDR2 SVGAGI.

The chain uses TRBV19 and TRBJ2-7; 8 positions match TRBD2. V was clipped by 6 bases and J by 0 bases; unmatched bases: 10. From germline, CDR1 is LNHDA and CDR2 SQIVND (reference sequence). The CDR3 covers 16 residues. The CDR3 sequence: CASSPSGTRTSYEQYF. Written as DNA, the CDR3 is TGTGCCAGTAGCCCCTCCGGGACTAGGACCTCCTACGAGCAGTACTTC.

The V and J genes are TRBV3-1 (or the pseudogene TRBV3-2) and TRBJ2-3; possibly TRBD1 for D (5 bases). The CDR3 is made up of 16 amino acids. The ends were cut back, 4 bases at V and 0 bases at J, with 14 bases in the middle. Germline V gene lookup returns CDR1 LGHDT and CDR2 YNNKEL (reference sequence). The CDR3: CASSPHDRVSTDTQYF. CDR3 nucleotide sequence: TGTGCCAGCAGCCCTCATGACAGAGTTAGCACAGATACGCAGTATTTT.

This chain joins TRBV24-1 and TRBJ2-1, with 8 nucleotides matching TRBD2. J lost 2 bases, V lost 5 bases, and 4 bases had no gene match. The CDR3 is made up of 15 amino acids. Germline V gene lookup returns CDR1 KGHDR and CDR2 SFDVKD. CDR3 nucleotide sequence: TGTGCCACCAGTGGGCTAGCGGGTACCTACAATGAGCAGTTCTTC. It specifies CATSGLAGTYNEQFF.

The chain has TRBV28 and TRBJ2-2; 7 bases match TRBD1. The CDR3 has 15 amino acids. With V trimmed by 7 bases and J by 6 bases, 11 bases remained unmatched. Germline V gene sequence: CDR1 MDHEN, CDR2 SYDVKM. DNA for the CDR3: TGTGCCAGCACCTTCCCAGGGACAGTACCCGGGGAGCTGTTTTTT. This codes for CASTFPGTVPGELFF.

This clone has a handful of counts. The gene calls are TRBV4-2 and TRBJ2-7; maybe TRBD2 (5 bases). CDR1 is LGHNA, CDR2 YNFKEQ, per germline. The CDR3 totals 16 residues. V shed 1 base and J shed 1 base, with 14 bases lying between them. Here the CDR3 DNA reads TGTGCCAGCAGCCAAGTTTCGAGGGAATTTTCCTACGAGCAGTACTTC. Amino acid sequence: CASSQVSREFSYEQYF.

The chain uses TRBV5-1 and TRBJ2-1; TRBD2 aligns across 10 bases. The V gene end was trimmed by 2 bases and the J gene end by 9 bases; junction bases not matched to a gene: 5. Per the germline V gene, CDR1 is SGHRS and CDR2 is YFSETQ. The CDR3 has 14 amino acids. CDR3 protein: CASSFLAGVSEQFF. The DNA of the CDR3 is TGCGCCAGCAGCTTCCTAGCGGGAGTGAGTGAGCAGTTCTTC.

This rearrangement joins TRBV4-1 to TRBJ2-7; D is perhaps TRBD1 (6 bases). The CDR3 runs to 14 residues. Germline V gene sequence: CDR1 MGHRA, CDR2 YSYEKL. Trimming left V 4 bases short and J 7 bases short, with 17 bases between. Here the CDR3 DNA reads TGCGCCAGCAGCCCCCCTAGGCCAGGGGAAGAGCAGTACTTC. It specifies CASSPPRPGEEQYF.

V usage is TRBV19 and J usage is TRBJ1-1, with D tentatively TRBD1 (5 bases). Trimming pared 6 bases from V and 2 bases from J, leaving 10 bases between. The CDR3 totals 13 residues. CDR1 and CDR2 from the germline V gene are LNHDA and SQIVND (reference sequence). The CDR3 DNA sequence: TGTGCCAGTAGGATAACAGGTAACACTGAAGCTTTCTTT. Encoded protein: CASRITGNTEAFF.